Below, 14 T cell receptor beta chains from the same sample are listed, as sequenced in a study of blood T cell repertoires in COVID-19. TCRdb's copy holds only in-frame clones and misses some; the assay was immunoSEQ multiplex PCR. This sample has a few hundred thousand clones, with around 87% found just once. The source material was peripheral blood. These TCRs come from a woman in her fifties or sixties who had recovered from COVID-19.

The CDR3 bases are TGTGCCAGCAGCCAAGATTCGGGGGGAAGCCAAGAGACCCAGTACTTC. Its translation: CASSQDSGGSQETQYF. The chain recombines TRBV3-1 (or the pseudogene TRBV3-2) with TRBJ2-5; 7 bases are a match to TRBD2. The CDR3 consists of 16 residues. V shed 0 bases, J shed 1 base, and the junction held 5 bases outside the gene matches. The germline V gene has CDR1 LGHDT and CDR2 YNNKEL (reference sequence).

The gene calls are TRBV2 and TRBJ1-1; the D gene is possibly TRBD1 (5 bases). The CDR3 is 15 residues long. V lost 6 bases, J lost 4 bases, and 18 bases lay in between. Germline CDR1 is SNHLY and CDR2 is FYNNEI. The CDR3 loop reads CASRGTGGGSTEAFF. In DNA form, the CDR3 reads TGTGCCAGCAGAGGAACAGGCGGGGGGAGCACTGAAGCTTTCTTT.

V and J are TRBV7-2 and TRBJ2-2, with TRBD2 identical over 8 bases. Germline V gives CDR1 SGHTA, CDR2 FQGNSA. V gave up 0 bases and J gave up 6 bases; unmatched junction bases: 3. There are 15 residues in the CDR3. CDR3 sequence: CASSLAGTSAGELFF. In DNA, the CDR3 is TGTGCCAGCAGCTTAGCGGGGACTAGTGCCGGGGAGCTGTTTTTT.

The J gene is TRBJ2-1, the V gene TRBV28, with D maybe TRBD2 (7 bases). Per the germline V gene, CDR1 is MDHEN and CDR2 is SYDVKM. The CDR3 covers 16 residues. Deletions cut 6 bases from V and 5 bases from J, with 20 bases between. The CDR3 reads CASRTPGGRGDNEQFF. As DNA, the CDR3 is TGTGCCAGCAGGACCCCGGGGGGCCGGGGAGACAATGAGCAGTTCTTC.

The J gene is TRBJ2-1, the V gene TRBV18, with D possibly TRBD1 on 5 matching bases. CDR3 length: 13 amino acids. V was pared by 2 bases and J by 5 bases, with 7 bases between. Germline assignment: CDR1 KGHSH and CDR2 LQKENI. The DNA of the CDR3 is TGTGCCAGCTCACCAAAGACAGACAATGAGCAGTTCTTC. Translation gives CASSPKTDNEQFF.

This clone showed up just a few times. J is TRBJ2-2 and V is TRBV7-9, with TRBD1 identical over 9 bases. This CDR3 contains 16 residues. CDR1 is SEHNR, CDR2 FQNEAQ, per germline (reference sequence). Unmatched junction bases numbered 8, after V lost 5 bases and J lost 4 bases. CDR3 sequence: CASSDRTGAATGELFF. The CDR3 DNA sequence: TGTGCCAGCAGCGACCGGACAGGGGCGGCCACCGGGGAGCTGTTTTTT. The variable domain in full, with the rest retrieved from reference TRBV7-9 and TRBJ2-2, is DTGVSQNPRHKITKRGQNVTFRCDPISEHNRLYWYRQTLGQGPEFLTYFQNEAQLEKSRLLSDRFSAERPKGSFSTLEIQRTEQGDSAMYLCASSDRTGAATGELFFGEGSRLTVL.

The CDR3 DNA reads as TGTGCCAGCAGTTTTCAGGGTATCTACGGCTACACCTTC. Translated, it gives CASSFQGIYGYTF. The J gene is TRBJ1-2, the V gene TRBV28, with a tentative D call TRBD1 (5 bases). CDR1 MDHEN and CDR2 SYDVKM come from the germline V gene. Trimming removed 3 bases from V and 8 bases from J, with 13 bases in between. The CDR3 covers 13 residues.

The chain links TRBV6-5 to TRBJ1-1, with a possible D match to TRBD1 (5 bases). The CDR3 sequence is 13 residues long. Germline V gene data show CDR1 as MNHEY and CDR2 as SVGAGI. Trimming took off 0 bases at V and 11 bases at J, with 13 bases between the two ends. CDR3 protein: CASSYSRSRGAFF. Written as DNA, the CDR3 is TGTGCCAGCAGTTACTCGAGGTCCCGGGGGGCTTTCTTT.

This clone was observed a handful of times. V gene TRBV2 combines with J gene TRBJ2-7, with D perhaps matching TRBD1 (6 bases). CDR1 and CDR2 (germline): SNHLY, FYNNEI. Trimming removed 6 bases from V and 2 bases from J, with 17 bases in between. The CDR3 spans 15 residues. The CDR3 nucleotides are TGTGCCAGCAGCGACTTAACAGGGATCCCCTACGAGCAGTACTTC. As protein: CASSDLTGIPYEQYF.

The chain recombines TRBV7-3 with TRBJ2-7, with D tentatively TRBD1 (6 bases). CDR3 length: 14 residues. Germline assignment: CDR1 SGHTA and CDR2 FQGTGA. The V and J ends lost 6 bases and 1 base respectively, with 13 bases between them. The CDR3 sequence is CASSTGPGSYEQYF. The CDR3 bases are TGTGCCAGCAGTACAGGGCCTGGATCCTACGAGCAGTACTTC.

This clone was detected only once. This chain connects TRBV6-6 to TRBJ2-5, with 11 positions matching TRBD2. J lost 0 bases, V lost 6 bases, and 6 bases had no gene match. Germline assignment: CDR1 MNHNY and CDR2 SVGAGI (reference sequence). CDR3 length: 16 residues. The CDR3 bases are TGTGCCAGCAGGCAGACTAGCGGGGTCTACCAAGAGACCCAGTACTTC. Its translation is CASRQTSGVYQETQYF.

The V and J genes are TRBV19 and TRBJ1-2, with a tentative D call TRBD1 (5 bases). Deletions cut 7 bases from V and 6 bases from J, with 18 bases between. The CDR3 spans 14 residues. Germline loops: CDR1 LNHDA, CDR2 SQIVND (reference sequence). The CDR3 DNA reads as TGTGCCAGTACTTATAGCGGCAGGGTCCATGGCTACACCTTC. Its translation: CASTYSGRVHGYTF.

This chain joins TRBV5-4 and TRBJ1-4, with 9 bases identical to TRBD1. In germline, CDR1 is SGHNT, CDR2 YYREEE (reference sequence). V shed 4 bases and J 6 bases; nucleotides not matched to a gene: 7. The CDR3 covers 15 residues. In DNA form, the CDR3 reads TGTGCCAGCAGCAGGGACAGGGCCTGGGATGAAAAACTGTTTTTT. Amino acid sequence: CASSRDRAWDEKLFF.

The chain is built from TRBV6-2 or TRBV6-3 and TRBJ1-2; the match to TRBD1 covers 7 bases. The CDR3 runs 15 residues. The V segment lost 4 bases and the J segment 8 bases; nucleotides outside the gene matches: 13. Germline V lookup: CDR1 MNHEY, CDR2 SVGEGT. DNA of the CDR3: TGTGCCAGCAGTTTGATGGACAGGTCCCTCTGGGGCTACACCTTC. It codes for CASSLMDRSLWGYTF.